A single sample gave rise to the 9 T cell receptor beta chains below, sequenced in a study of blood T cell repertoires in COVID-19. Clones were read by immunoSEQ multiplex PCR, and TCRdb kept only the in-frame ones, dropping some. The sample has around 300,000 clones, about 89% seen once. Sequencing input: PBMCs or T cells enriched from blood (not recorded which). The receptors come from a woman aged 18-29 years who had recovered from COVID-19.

The DNA of the CDR3 is TGTGCCAGCAGTTACTCGAGCAGATTCCTCAGGGGGTACACCTTC. This encodes CASSYSSRFLRGYTF. V usage is TRBV6-5 and J usage is TRBJ1-2, with 7 positions matching TRBD1. The CDR3 totals 15 residues. V shed 0 bases and J 11 bases; nucleotides not matched to a gene: 12. From germline, CDR1 is MNHEY and CDR2 SVGAGI.

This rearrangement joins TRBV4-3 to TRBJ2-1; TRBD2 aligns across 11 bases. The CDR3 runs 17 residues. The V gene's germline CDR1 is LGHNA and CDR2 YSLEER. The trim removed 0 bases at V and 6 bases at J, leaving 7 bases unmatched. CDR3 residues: CASSQEGLAGGTNEQFF. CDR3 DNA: TGCGCCAGCAGCCAAGAGGGTCTAGCGGGGGGCACCAATGAGCAGTTCTTC.

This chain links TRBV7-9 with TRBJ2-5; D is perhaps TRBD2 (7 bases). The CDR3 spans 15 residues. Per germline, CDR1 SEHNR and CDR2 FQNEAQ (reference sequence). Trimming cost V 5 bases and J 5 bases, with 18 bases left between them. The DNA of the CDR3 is TGTGCCAGCAGCCCAGGATCCAGGGGAGGGGAGACCCAGTACTTC. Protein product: CASSPGSRGGETQYF. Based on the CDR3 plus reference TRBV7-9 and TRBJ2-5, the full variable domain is DTGVSQNPRHKITKRGQNVTFRCDPISEHNRLYWYRQTLGQGPEFLTYFQNEAQLEKSRLLSDRFSAERPKGSFSTLEIQRTEQGDSAMYLCASSPGSRGGETQYFGPGTRLLVL.

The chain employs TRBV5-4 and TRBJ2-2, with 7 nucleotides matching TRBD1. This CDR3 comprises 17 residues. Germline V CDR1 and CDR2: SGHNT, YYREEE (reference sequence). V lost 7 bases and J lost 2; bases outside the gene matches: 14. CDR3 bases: TGTGCCAGCCTAAAGGCCCCTGGGACAGCAAACACCGGGGAGCTGTTTTTT. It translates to CASLKAPGTANTGELFF.

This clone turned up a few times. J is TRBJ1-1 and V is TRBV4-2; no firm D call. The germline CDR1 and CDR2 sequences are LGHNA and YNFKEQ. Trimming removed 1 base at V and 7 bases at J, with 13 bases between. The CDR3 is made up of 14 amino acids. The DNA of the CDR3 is TGTGCCAGCAGCCAAGCGGGAGGATTGGATGAAGCTTTCTTT. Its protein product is CASSQAGGLDEAFF.

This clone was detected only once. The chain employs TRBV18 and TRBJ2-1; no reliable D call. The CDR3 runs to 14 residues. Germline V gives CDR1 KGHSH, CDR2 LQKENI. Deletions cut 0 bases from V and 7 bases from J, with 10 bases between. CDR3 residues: CASSPPVGWNEQFF. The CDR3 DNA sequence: TGTGCCAGCTCACCACCCGTCGGGTGGAATGAGCAGTTCTTC.

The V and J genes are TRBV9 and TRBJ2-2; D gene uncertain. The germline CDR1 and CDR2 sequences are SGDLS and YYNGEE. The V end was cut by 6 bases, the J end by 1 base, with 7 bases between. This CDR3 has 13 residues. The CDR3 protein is CASTPRNTGELFF. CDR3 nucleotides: TGTGCCAGCACCCCCCGGAACACCGGGGAGCTGTTTTTT.

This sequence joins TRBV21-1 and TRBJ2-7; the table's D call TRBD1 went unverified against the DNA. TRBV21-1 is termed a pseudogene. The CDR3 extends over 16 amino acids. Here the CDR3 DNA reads TGTGCCAGCCCAACGACGGACAGGGGATGGGCCTACGAGCAGTACTTC. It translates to CASPTTDRGWAYEQYF.

The CDR3 sequence is CASSPTDGKETQYF. The CDR3 coding sequence is TGTGCCAGCAGTCCTACGGACGGGAAAGAGACCCAGTACTTC. The rearrangement links TRBV28 to TRBJ2-5, with a weak D call TRBD2 (5 bases). The V and J ends lost 5 bases and 3 bases respectively, with 13 bases between them. CDR1 and CDR2 from the germline V gene are MDHEN and SYDVKM. The CDR3 is 14 amino acids.